Following are 20 T cell receptor beta chains from one sample sequenced in a study of cytotoxic CD8 clonotypes in ibrutinib-treated CLL. TCRdb's table, derived via immunoSEQ multiplex PCR, lists solely in-frame clones and lacks some. The repertoire includes approximately 320,000 clones, 67% of them detected once, and roughly 6.8% sits in the top ten. The sample was PBMCs, taken after 36 months of ibrutinib treatment. These receptors were obtained from a human donor with chronic lymphocytic leukemia.

V and J are TRBV5-1 and TRBJ2-7; possible D gene TRBD1, 6 bases. Trimming pared 2 bases from V and 6 bases from J, leaving 12 bases between. Germline V lookup: CDR1 SGHRS, CDR2 YFSETQ. The CDR3 sequence is 13 residues long. The CDR3 bases are TGCGCCAGCAGCTTCGGGACACATCCCGAGCAGTACTTC. Protein sequence: CASSFGTHPEQYF. The full variable domain, in which reference TRBV5-1 and TRBJ2-7 provide the parts outside the CDR3, is KAGVTQTPRYLIKTRGQQVTLSCSPISGHRSVSWYQQTPGQGLQFLFEYFSETQRNKGNFPGRFSGRQFSNSRSEMNVSTLELGDSALYLCASSFGTHPEQYFGPGTRLTVT.

This chain links TRBV18 with TRBJ2-7, with TRBD1 identical over 7 bases. Per the germline V gene, CDR1 is KGHSH and CDR2 is LQKENI. The CDR3 spans 13 residues. The junction had 5 bases not matched to a gene; V was cut back by 2 bases and J by 7 bases. CDR3 DNA: TGTGCCAGCTCACCAGACAGGGCGAATGAGCAGTACTTC. Protein: CASSPDRANEQYF.

Of note for this clone: The identical CDR3 is also encoded by other nucleotide sequences in the sample. The V gene is TRBV5-1, the J gene TRBJ2-3; no clear D gene. Germline V lookup: CDR1 SGHRS, CDR2 YFSETQ. This CDR3 comprises 12 residues. The V end lost 1 base, the J end lost 5 bases, and 5 bases lay between the germline ends. The CDR3 loop reads CASSLSGDTQYF. CDR3 nucleotide sequence: TGCGCCAGCAGCTTGTCCGGAGATACGCAGTATTTT. Variable domain in full (rest from reference TRBV5-1 and TRBJ2-3): KAGVTQTPRYLIKTRGQQVTLSCSPISGHRSVSWYQQTPGQGLQFLFEYFSETQRNKGNFPGRFSGRQFSNSRSEMNVSTLELGDSALYLCASSLSGDTQYFGPGTRLTVL.

This chain joins TRBV9 and TRBJ2-2; 9 bases align to TRBD2. Germline V gives CDR1 SGDLS, CDR2 YYNGEE. The CDR3 contains 17 residues. The J segment lost 0 bases and the V segment lost 2 bases, leaving 5 bases of the junction unmatched. The CDR3 sequence: CASSVYSGGPNTGELFF. The CDR3 DNA reads as TGTGCCAGCAGCGTTTATAGCGGGGGACCGAACACCGGGGAGCTGTTTTTT.

The chain joins TRBV2 to TRBJ2-3, with unresolved D. The germline V gene encodes CDR1 SNHLY and CDR2 FYNNEI. This CDR3 has 13 residues. The V gene lost 7 bases and the J gene lost 1 base, with 9 bases spanning the gap. For the CDR3, the DNA is TGTGCCAGCACCAGATCAGGCACAGATACGCAGTATTTT. Amino acid sequence: CASTRSGTDTQYF. Full variable domain (outside the CDR3, taken from reference TRBV2 and TRBJ2-3): EPEVTQTPSHQVTQMGQEVILRCVPISNHLYFYWYRQILGQKVEFLVSFYNNEISEKSEIFDDQFSVERPDGSNFTLKIRSTKLEDSAMYFCASTRSGTDTQYFGPGTRLTVL.

Remarks on this clone: An end of the junction does not agree with germline; a read error may underlie this. This same CDR3 is encoded by further DNA sequences in the sample. The V gene is TRBV9, the J gene TRBJ1-2; D unresolved. This CDR3 region has 15 residues. CDR1 is SGDLS, CDR2 YYNGEE, per germline. The CDR3 DNA reads TGTGCCAGTAGCGTAGTTCCGGGAAATAACTATGGCTACACCTTC. Encoded protein: CASSVVPGNNYGYTF.

This chain links TRBV7-8 with TRBJ2-7; the D gene is possibly TRBD2 (6 bases). The CDR3 extends over 13 amino acids. Germline lookup yields CDR1 SGHVS and CDR2 FQNEAQ. Trimming took 5 bases from V and 7 from J, leaving 15 bases between them. The CDR3 is CASSLGDFGEQYF. The CDR3 region has the DNA TGTGCCAGCAGCCTAGGGGACTTTGGTGAGCAGTACTTC.

V and J are TRBV5-1 and TRBJ1-1, with 7 bases that match TRBD1. The CDR3 loop spans 15 amino acids. Germline loops: CDR1 SGHRS, CDR2 YFSETQ. J gave up 5 bases and V 2 bases, and 9 bases lay outside the gene matches. The CDR3 here is CASSFSGGKGTEAFF. The CDR3 DNA reads as TGCGCCAGCAGCTTTTCAGGGGGTAAGGGTACTGAAGCTTTCTTT.

There are a few counts of this clone. This CDR3 is CASRLGQWGRNIQYF. The CDR3 nucleotides read TGCGCCAGCAGACTGGGACAATGGGGGAGAAACATTCAGTACTTC. The chain employs TRBV5-1 and TRBJ2-4; perhaps TRBD1 as D (6 bases). Germline assignment: CDR1 SGHRS and CDR2 YFSETQ. With 5 bases removed from V and 6 bases from J, the gap between germline ends came to 18 bases. This CDR3 is built from 15 residues.

The chain has TRBV19 and TRBJ1-5; TRBD1 might be the D (5 bases). The CDR3 has 12 amino acids. Trimming removed 8 bases from V and 5 bases from J, with 10 bases in between. Germline V CDR1 and CDR2: LNHDA, SQIVND (reference sequence). The DNA for the CDR3 is TGTGCCAGTGCCCAGGGTGATCAGCCCCAGCATTTT. It yields the protein CASAQGDQPQHF.

The CDR3 DNA reads TGTGCCAGCAGCTCCTTGGGGGACGGTGGGGCCAACGTCCTGACTTTC. Its protein product is CASSSLGDGGANVLTF. The chain has TRBV13 and TRBJ2-6, with D perhaps being TRBD1 or TRBD2 (5 bases each). The V end was cut by 4 bases, the J end by 3 bases, with 13 bases between. Germline CDR1 PRHDT, CDR2 FYEKMQ (reference sequence). CDR3 size: 16 residues. Using reference TRBV13 and TRBJ2-6 for the parts outside the CDR3, the full variable domain is AAGVIQSPRHLIKEKRETATLKCYPIPRHDTVYWYQQGPGQDPQFLISFYEKMQSDKGSIPDRFSAQQFSDYHSELNMSSLELGDSALYFCASSSLGDGGANVLTFGAGSRLTVL.

This chain joins TRBV5-6 and TRBJ2-7; TRBD1 agrees at 7 bases. V gave up 2 bases and J gave up 3 bases; unmatched junction bases: 8. The CDR3 totals 15 residues. Germline V CDR1 and CDR2: SGHDT, YYEEEE. The CDR3 nucleotides are TGTGCCAGCAGCTTAACCGGGACAGCGGACTACGAGCAGTACTTC. It codes for CASSLTGTADYEQYF. Full variable domain (missing parts from reference TRBV5-6 and TRBJ2-7): DAGVTQSPTHLIKTRGQQVTLRCSPKSGHDTVSWYQQALGQGPQFIFQYYEEEERQRGNFPDRFSGHQFPNYSSELNVNALLLGDSALYLCASSLTGTADYEQYFGPGTRLTVT.

The J gene is TRBJ1-2, the V gene TRBV2; D unclear. The CDR3 sequence is 13 residues long. Germline CDR1 and CDR2: SNHLY and FYNNEI. The V gene lost 4 bases and the J gene lost 4 bases, with 10 bases spanning the gap. In nucleotides, the CDR3 is TGTGCCAGCAGTGTAGAAGGGCCCTATGGCTACACCTTC. It specifies CASSVEGPYGYTF.

DNA of the CDR3: TGTGCCAGCAGTCCTCAGGGGGCGTACGACTATGGCTACACCTTC. Translation: CASSPQGAYDYGYTF. This chain joins TRBV6-5 and TRBJ1-2, with 8 bases lining up with TRBD1. The CDR3 is made up of 15 amino acids. Trimming removed 5 bases from V and 3 bases from J; junction bases left unmatched: 8. The germline CDR1 and CDR2 sequences are MNHEY and SVGAGI.

The rearrangement joins TRBV7-6 to TRBJ2-5; possible D gene TRBD2, 5 bases. Trimming took 5 bases from V and 4 from J, leaving 5 bases between them. CDR1 is SGHVS, CDR2 FNYEAQ, per germline. The CDR3 covers 11 residues. The CDR3, as DNA: TGTGCCAGCAGCCGGGGAGAGACCCAGTACTTC. Translating it yields CASSRGETQYF.

The J gene is TRBJ2-1, the V gene TRBV6-6; no firm D call. Trimming pared 0 bases from V and 3 bases from J, leaving 6 bases between. This CDR3 region has 14 residues. Germline values: CDR1 MNHNY, CDR2 SVGAGI (reference sequence). CDR3 bases: TGTGCCAGCAGTTACTCTTCCGGCTACAATGAGCAGTTCTTC. Translating gives CASSYSSGYNEQFF.

The rearrangement uses TRBV19 and TRBJ2-2; maybe TRBD2 (6 bases). CDR1 and CDR2 (germline): LNHDA, SQIVND (reference sequence). The length of the CDR3 is 13 residues. V was shortened by 6 bases and J by 5 bases, with 10 bases between the two germline ends. CDR3 sequence: CASRWAGTGELFF. The CDR3 nucleotides read TGTGCCAGTAGATGGGCGGGGACCGGGGAGCTGTTTTTT.

The CDR3 DNA reads TGTGCCACCAGCAGAGATCCCCTAGCGGGCAAAGAGACCCAGTACTTC. Its translation is CATSRDPLAGKETQYF. V usage is TRBV15 and J usage is TRBJ2-5; 8 bases line up with TRBD2. Germline loops: CDR1 LNHNV, CDR2 YYDKDF (reference sequence). The CDR3 totals 16 residues. After removal of 0 bases from V and 3 bases from J, the junction contained 6 bases not matched to a gene.

The rearrangement joins TRBV7-9 to TRBJ2-7; D might be TRBD2 (5 bases). Trimming took off 3 bases at V and 5 bases at J, with 20 bases between the two ends. This CDR3 is 16 amino acids long. The germline V gene encodes CDR1 SEHNR and CDR2 FQNEAQ (reference sequence). The CDR3: CASSLAVLMGDHEQYF. The CDR3 DNA is TGTGCCAGCAGCTTGGCAGTCCTAATGGGAGACCACGAGCAGTACTTC.

The V call is TRBV18, the J call TRBJ1-1, with no clear D. The CDR3 is made up of 14 amino acids. Trimming removed 1 base at V and 1 base at J, with 7 bases between. Germline V gene data show CDR1 as KGHSH and CDR2 as LQKENI. CDR3 amino acids: CASSPRPENTEAFF. Here the CDR3 DNA reads TGTGCCAGCTCACCACGACCGGAGAACACTGAAGCTTTCTTT.